This T cell receptor beta chain was sequenced in a study of T cells in Graves' hyperthyroidism and ophthalmopathy. The diagnoses drew upon clinical symptoms, serum thyroxine and TRAb, thyroid ultrasound and orbital computed tomography. PBMCs were collected from a roughly 10 ml volume of fresh peripheral blood. In the case of this clonotype: Its antigen is undetermined.

Points from the study as a whole: Blood also held most thyroid clonotypes expanded beyond 0.001. Ophthalmopathy onset followed model prediction by a median about seven months.

Amplified TCR beta CDR3 regions derived from RNA transcripts. First-round RT-PCR of the TCR CDR3 relied on the HTBI primer set. TCRdb fed the multiplex PCR reads into MiXCR, producing one record per CDR3 protein. The data show hundreds of thousands of distinct CDR3 sequences, 38% seen once. The clonotype originates from a man aged 18 to 29 with Graves' hyperthyroidism. The material sequenced was blood.

This CDR3 is CASSVGTGQPYGYTF. The CDR3 DNA reads TGCGCCAGCAGCGTTGGGACCGGACAGCCCTATGGCTACACCTTC. This chain uses TRBV5-1 with TRBJ1-2; tentative D call: TRBD1 (6 bases). The CDR3 totals 15 residues. V was cut by 4 bases and J by 4 bases, with 17 bases left in between. Germline CDR1 is SGHRS and CDR2 is YFSETQ.